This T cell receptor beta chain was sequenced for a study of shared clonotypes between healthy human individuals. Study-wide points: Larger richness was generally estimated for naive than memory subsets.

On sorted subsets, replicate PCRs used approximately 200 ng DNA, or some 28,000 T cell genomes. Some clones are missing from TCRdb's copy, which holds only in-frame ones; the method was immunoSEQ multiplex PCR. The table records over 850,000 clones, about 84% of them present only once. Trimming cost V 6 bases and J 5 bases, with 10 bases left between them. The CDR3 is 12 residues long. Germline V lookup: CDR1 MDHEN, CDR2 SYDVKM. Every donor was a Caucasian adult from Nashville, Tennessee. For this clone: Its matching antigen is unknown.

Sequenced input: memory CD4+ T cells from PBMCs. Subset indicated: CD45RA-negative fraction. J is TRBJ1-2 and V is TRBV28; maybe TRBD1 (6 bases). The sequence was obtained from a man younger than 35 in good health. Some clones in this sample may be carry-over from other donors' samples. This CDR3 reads CASRGGWYGYTF. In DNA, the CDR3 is TGTGCCAGCAGGGGGGGCTGGTATGGCTACACCTTC.